This paragraph reports one TCR beta chain. Its antigen is unidentified. The junction had 4 bases not matched to a gene; V was cut back by 5 bases and J by 1 base. The germline V gene encodes CDR1 MNHGY and CDR2 SAAAGT. This CDR3 comprises 15 residues. The data were obtained in a study of PD-L1 blockade in urothelial cancer. Study-wide results and limits: Durable-benefit patients showed a higher share of tumor-infiltrating T cells. Tumor-associated clones in the blood of durable-benefit patients grew more at 3 weeks.

Measured with immunoSEQ multiplex PCR; TCRdb has only the in-frame clones, and not every one. Of 35,000 or so clones in the sample, approximately 40% were seen once. This TCR was sampled from a man between 60 and 75 years old with urothelial cancer. The sequenced sample was tumor tissue, obtained before atezolizumab (anti-PD-L1) treatment. The chain uses TRBV6-8 and TRBJ2-3; 9 bases are shared with TRBD1. CDR3: CASSRTGEGTDTQYF. The CDR3, as DNA: TGTGCCAGCAGTCGGACAGGGGAGGGCACAGATACGCAGTATTTT.